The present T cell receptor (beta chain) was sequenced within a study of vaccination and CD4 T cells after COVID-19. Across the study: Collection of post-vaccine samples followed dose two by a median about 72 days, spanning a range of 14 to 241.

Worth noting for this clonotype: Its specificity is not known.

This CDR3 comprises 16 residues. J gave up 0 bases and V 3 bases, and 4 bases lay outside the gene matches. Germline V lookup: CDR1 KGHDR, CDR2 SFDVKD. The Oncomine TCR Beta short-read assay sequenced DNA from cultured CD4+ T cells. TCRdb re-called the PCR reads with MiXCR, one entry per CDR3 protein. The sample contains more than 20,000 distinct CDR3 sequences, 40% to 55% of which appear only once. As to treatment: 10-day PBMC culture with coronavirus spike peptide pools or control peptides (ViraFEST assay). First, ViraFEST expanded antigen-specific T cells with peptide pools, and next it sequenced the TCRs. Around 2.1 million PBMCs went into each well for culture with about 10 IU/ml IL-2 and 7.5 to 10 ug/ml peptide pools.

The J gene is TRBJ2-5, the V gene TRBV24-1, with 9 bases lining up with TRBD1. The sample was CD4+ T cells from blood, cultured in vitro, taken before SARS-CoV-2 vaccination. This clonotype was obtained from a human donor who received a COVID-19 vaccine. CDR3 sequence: CATSDRTGVHQETQYF. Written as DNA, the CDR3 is TGTGCCACCAGTGATCGGACAGGGGTACACCAAGAGACCCAGTACTTC.